This T cell receptor (beta chain) derives from a study of shared clonotypes between healthy human individuals. Study details: CD8 memory received one plate per donor, CD8 naive two, CD4 memory three and CD4 naive three.

This was a deep-level run. Assay: immunoSEQ multiplex PCR; the TCRdb copy retains only in-frame clones and omits some. The data contain just over 2,000,000 clones, just under 95% of them seen just once; the ten biggest clones take up about 1.1%. Study-level results: Generation of non-shared clonotypes was less probable than generation of clonotypes shared by all four donors.

About this clone: The antigen remains undetermined.

Trimming removed 3 bases from V and 6 bases from J, with 15 bases in between. This CDR3 contains 16 residues. CD45RO-negative cells were positively selected for CCR7, leaving out terminally differentiated effector memory CD45RA+ cells. Recent acute infections and vaccinations were absent in the healthy HIV-negative adult donors. The sequenced sample consisted of naive CD8+ T cells sorted from blood. V and J are TRBV23-1 and TRBJ1-6, with D tentatively TRBD1 (6 bases). TRBV23-1 is an ORF, and what it does is uncertain. This receptor was obtained from a man aged 18 to 30 in good health. CDR3 residues: CASSHGQPPINSPLHF. The DNA of the CDR3 is TGCGCCAGCAGTCACGGACAGCCTCCTATTAATTCACCCCTCCACTTT.